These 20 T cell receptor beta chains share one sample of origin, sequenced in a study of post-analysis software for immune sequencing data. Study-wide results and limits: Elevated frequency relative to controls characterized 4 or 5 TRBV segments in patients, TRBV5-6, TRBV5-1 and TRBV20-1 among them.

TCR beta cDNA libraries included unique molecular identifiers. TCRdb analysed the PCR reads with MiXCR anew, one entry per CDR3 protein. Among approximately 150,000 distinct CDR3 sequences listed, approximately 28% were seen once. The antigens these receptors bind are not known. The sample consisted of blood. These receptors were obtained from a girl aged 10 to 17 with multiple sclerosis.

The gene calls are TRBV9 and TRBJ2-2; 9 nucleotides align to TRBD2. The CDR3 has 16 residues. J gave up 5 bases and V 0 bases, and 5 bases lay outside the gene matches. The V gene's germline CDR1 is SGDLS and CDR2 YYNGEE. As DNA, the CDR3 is TGTGCCAGCAGCGTAGGCGGGAGGGCAACGACCGGGGAGCTGTTTTTT. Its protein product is CASSVGGRATTGELFF.

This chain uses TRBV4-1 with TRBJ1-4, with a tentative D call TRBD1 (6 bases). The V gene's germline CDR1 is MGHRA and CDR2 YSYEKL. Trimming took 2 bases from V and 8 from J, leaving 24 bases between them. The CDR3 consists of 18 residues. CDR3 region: CASSQYRTGAGTGEKLFF. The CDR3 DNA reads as TGCGCCAGCAGCCAATACCGGACGGGGGCAGGAACAGGCGAAAAACTGTTTTTT.

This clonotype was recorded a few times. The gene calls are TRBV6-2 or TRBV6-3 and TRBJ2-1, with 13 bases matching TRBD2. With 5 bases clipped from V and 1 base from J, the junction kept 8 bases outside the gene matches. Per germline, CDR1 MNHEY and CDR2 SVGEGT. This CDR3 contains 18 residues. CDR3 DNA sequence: TGTGCCAGCAGTCCCGGACTAGCGGGAGTTCAGTCCTACAATGAGCAGTTCTTC. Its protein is CASSPGLAGVQSYNEQFF.

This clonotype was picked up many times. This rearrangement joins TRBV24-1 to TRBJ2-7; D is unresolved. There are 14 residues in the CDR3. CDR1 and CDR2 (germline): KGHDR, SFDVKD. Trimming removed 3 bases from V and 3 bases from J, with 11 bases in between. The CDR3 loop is CATSDVDGFYEQYF. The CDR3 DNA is TGTGCCACCAGTGATGTCGACGGGTTCTACGAGCAGTACTTC.

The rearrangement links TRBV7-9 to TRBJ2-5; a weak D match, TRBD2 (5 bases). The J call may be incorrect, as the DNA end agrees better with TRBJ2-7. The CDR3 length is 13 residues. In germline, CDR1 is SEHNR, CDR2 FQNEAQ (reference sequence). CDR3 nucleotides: TGTGCCAGCAGCTTTCCCGGGGTCTACGAGCAGTACTTC. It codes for CASSFPGVYEQYF.

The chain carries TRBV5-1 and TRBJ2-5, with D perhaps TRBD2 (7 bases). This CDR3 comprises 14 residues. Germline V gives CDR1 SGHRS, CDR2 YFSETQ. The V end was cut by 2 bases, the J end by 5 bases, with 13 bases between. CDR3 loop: CASSLGGDLETQYF. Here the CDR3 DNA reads TGCGCCAGCAGCTTAGGGGGGGATCTGGAGACCCAGTACTTC.

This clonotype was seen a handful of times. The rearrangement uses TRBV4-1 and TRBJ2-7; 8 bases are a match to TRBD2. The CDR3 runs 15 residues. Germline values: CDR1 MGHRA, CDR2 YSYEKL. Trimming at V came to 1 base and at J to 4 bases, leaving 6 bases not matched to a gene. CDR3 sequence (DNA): TGCGCCAGCAGCCAAGCCGGGACTAGTGTGTACGAGCAGTACTTC. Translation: CASSQAGTSVYEQYF.

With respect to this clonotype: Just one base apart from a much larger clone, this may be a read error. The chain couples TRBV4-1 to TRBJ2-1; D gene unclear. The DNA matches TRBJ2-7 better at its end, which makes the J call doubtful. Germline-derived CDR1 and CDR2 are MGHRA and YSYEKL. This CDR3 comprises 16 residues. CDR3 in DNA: TGCGCCAGCAGCCAAGAGGACGCCCGGTCCTACAATGAGCAGTACTTC. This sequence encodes CASSQEDARSYNEQYF.

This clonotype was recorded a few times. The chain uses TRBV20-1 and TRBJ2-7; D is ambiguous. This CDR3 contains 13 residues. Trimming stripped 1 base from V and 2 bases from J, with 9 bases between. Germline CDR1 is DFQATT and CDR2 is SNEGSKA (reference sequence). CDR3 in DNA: TGCAGTGCTAGAGGGACGGTGACCTACGAGCAGTACTTC. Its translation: CSARGTVTYEQYF.

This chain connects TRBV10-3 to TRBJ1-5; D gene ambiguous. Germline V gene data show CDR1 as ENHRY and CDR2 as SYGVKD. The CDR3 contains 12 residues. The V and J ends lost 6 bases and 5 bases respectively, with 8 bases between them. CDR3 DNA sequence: TGTGCCATCAGCCCCGGGGATCAGCCCCAGCATTTT. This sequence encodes CAISPGDQPQHF.

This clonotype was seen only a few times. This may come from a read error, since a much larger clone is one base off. This CDR3 reads CASSEGPSYNEQYF. CDR3 nucleotide sequence: TGCGCCAGCAGCGAGGGCCCAAGCTACAATGAGCAGTACTTC. V and J are TRBV5-1 and TRBJ2-5; D is perhaps TRBD2 (5 bases). From germline, CDR1 is SGHRS and CDR2 YFSETQ. CDR3 length: 14 residues. Trimming removed 4 bases at V and 11 bases at J, with 21 bases between.

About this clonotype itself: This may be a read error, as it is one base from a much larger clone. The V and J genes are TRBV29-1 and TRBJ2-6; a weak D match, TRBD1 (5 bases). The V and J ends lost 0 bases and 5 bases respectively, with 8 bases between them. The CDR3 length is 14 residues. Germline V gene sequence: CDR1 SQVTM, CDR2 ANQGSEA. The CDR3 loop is CSVEEQVRANVLTF. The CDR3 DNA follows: TGCAGCGTTGAAGAACAGGTAAGGGCCAACGTCCTGACTTTC.

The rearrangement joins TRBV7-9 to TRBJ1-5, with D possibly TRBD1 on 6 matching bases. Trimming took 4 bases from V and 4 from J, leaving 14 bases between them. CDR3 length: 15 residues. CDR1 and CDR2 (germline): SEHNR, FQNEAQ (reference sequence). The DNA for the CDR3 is TGTGCCAGCAGCTCCTCGGACAGCCCGAATCAGCCCCAGCATTTT. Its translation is CASSSSDSPNQPQHF.

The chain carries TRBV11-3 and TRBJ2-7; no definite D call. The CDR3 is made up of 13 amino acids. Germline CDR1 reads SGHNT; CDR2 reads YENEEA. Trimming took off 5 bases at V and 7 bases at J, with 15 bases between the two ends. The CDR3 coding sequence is TGTGCCAGCAGCCACGGGCCGCTTAAGGAGCAGTACTTC. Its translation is CASSHGPLKEQYF.

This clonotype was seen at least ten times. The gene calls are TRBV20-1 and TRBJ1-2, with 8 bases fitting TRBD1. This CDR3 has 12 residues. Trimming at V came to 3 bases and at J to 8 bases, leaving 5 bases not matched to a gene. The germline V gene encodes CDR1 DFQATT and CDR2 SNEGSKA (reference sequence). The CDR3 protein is CSARLTGEGYTF. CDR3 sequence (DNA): TGCAGTGCTAGGTTGACAGGGGAGGGCTACACCTTC.

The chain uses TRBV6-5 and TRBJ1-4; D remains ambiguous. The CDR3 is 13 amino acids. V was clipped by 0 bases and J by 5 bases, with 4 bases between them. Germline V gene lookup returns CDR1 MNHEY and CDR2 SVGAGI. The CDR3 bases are TGTGCCAGCAGTTACTCCGAGAATGAAAAACTGTTTTTT. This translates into CASSYSENEKLFF.

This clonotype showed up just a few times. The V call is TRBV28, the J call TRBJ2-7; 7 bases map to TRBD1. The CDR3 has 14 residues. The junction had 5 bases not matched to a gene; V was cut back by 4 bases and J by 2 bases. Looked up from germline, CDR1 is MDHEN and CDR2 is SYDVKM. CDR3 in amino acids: CASSSGTEPYEQYF. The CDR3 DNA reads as TGTGCCAGCAGTTCCGGGACAGAACCCTACGAGCAGTACTTC. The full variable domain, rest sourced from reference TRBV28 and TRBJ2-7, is DVKVTQSSRYLVKRTGEKVFLECVQDMDHENMFWYRQDPGLGLRLIYFSYDVKMKEKGDIPEGYSVSREKKERFSLILESASTNQTSMYLCASSSGTEPYEQYFGPGTRLTVT.

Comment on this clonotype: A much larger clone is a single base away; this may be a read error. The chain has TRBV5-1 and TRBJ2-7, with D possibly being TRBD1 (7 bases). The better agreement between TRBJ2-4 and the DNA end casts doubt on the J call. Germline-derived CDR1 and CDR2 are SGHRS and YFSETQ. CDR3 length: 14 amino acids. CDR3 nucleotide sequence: TGCGCCAGCAGCGTGGAGGGACAGAAGAACATTCAGTACTTC. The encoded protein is CASSVEGQKNIQYF.

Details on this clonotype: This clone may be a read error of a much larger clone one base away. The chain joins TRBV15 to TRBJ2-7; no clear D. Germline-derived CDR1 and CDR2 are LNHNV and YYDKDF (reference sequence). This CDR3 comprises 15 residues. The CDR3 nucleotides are TGTGTCACCAGCAGAGATCGAAGTGGCGCGCGTGAGCAGTACTTC. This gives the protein CVTSRDRSGAREQYF.

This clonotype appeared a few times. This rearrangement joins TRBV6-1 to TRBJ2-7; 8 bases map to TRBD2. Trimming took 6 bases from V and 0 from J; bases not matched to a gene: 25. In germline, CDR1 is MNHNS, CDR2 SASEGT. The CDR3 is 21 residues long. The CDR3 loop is CASSRSVTSGVYRLSSYEQYF. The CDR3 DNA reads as TGTGCCAGCAGCCGATCCGTCACTAGCGGTGTCTACAGATTAAGCTCCTACGAGCAGTACTTC.